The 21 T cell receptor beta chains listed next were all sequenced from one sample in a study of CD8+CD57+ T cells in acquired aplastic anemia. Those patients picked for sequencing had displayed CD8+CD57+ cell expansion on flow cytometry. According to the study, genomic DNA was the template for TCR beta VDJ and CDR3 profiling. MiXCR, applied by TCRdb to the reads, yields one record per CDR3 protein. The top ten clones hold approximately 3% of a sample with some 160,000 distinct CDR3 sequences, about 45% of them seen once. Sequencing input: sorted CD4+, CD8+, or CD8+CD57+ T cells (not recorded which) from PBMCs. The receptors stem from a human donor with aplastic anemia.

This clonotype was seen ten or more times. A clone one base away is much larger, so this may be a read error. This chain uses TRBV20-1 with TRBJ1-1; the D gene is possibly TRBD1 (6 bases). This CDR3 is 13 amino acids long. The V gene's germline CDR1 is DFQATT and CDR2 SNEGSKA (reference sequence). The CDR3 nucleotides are TGCAGTGCTAGCCGTGGGGGCGACACTGAAGTTTTCTTT. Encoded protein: CSASRGGDTEVFF.

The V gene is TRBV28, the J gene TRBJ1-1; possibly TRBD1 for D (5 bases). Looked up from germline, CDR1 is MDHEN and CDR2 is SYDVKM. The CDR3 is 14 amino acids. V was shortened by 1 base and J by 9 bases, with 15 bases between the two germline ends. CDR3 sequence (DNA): TGTGCCAGCAGTTTATTGGGGATAGGACAAAAAGCTTTCTTT. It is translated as CASSLLGIGQKAFF.

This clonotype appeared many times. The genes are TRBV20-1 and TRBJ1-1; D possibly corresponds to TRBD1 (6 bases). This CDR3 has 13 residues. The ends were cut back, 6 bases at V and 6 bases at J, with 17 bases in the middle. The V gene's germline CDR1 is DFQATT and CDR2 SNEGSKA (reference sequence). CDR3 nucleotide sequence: TGCAGTGCCGAGGCAGGGGAGGGGGCTGAAGCTTTCTTT. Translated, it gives CSAEAGEGAEAFF.

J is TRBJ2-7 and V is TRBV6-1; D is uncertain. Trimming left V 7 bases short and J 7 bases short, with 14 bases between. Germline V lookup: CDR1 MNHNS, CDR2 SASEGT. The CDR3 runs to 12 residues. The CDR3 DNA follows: TGTGCCAGCACCTCCGGACGGGCGGAGCAGTACTTC. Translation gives CASTSGRAEQYF.

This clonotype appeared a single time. CDR3 protein: CAITRQGLAGGEQYV. CDR3 nucleotide sequence: TGTGCCATCACTCGACAGGGACTAGCGGGAGGCGAGCAGTACGTC. The chain links TRBV10-3 to TRBJ2-7, with TRBD2 matching 15 bases. The J segment lost 6 bases and the V segment lost 7 bases, leaving 7 bases of the junction unmatched. Looked up from germline, CDR1 is ENHRY and CDR2 is SYGVKD. This CDR3 region has 15 residues.

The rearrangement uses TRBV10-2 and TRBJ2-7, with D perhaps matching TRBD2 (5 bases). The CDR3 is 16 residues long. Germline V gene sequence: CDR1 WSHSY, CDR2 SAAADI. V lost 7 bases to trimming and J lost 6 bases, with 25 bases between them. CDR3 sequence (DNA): TGCGCCAGCACCCCCTCGAGGGCAGTCCCACCTAGCGAGCAGTACTTC. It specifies CASTPSRAVPPSEQYF.

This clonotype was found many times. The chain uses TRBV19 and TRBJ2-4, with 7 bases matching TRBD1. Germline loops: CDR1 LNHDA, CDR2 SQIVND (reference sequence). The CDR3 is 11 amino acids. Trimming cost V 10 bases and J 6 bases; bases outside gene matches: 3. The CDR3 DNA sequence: TGTGCCACCGGGACAGTAAACATTCAGTACTTC. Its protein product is CATGTVNIQYF.

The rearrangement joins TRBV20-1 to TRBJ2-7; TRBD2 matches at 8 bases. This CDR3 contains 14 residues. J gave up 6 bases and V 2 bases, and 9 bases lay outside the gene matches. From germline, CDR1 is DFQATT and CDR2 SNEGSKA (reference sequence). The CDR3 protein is CSARWALAGTEQYF. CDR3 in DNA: TGCAGTGCTAGATGGGCTCTAGCGGGTACCGAGCAGTACTTC.

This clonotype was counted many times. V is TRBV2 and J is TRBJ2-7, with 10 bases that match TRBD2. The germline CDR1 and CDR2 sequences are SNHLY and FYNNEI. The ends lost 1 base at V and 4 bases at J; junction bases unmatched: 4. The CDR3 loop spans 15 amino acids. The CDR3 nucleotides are TGTGCCAGCAGTGAAGACCTAGCGGGAGATTACGAGCAGTACTTC. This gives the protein CASSEDLAGDYEQYF.

The DNA of the CDR3 is TGCAGTGCTGCTAGGAGGGGTTCCCTTAAAGAGACCCAGTACTTC. As protein: CSAARRGSLKETQYF. The chain has TRBV20-1 and TRBJ2-5; D perhaps matches TRBD2 (6 bases). Germline V gives CDR1 DFQATT, CDR2 SNEGSKA (reference sequence). Trimming removed 5 bases at V and 3 bases at J, with 19 bases between. The length of the CDR3 is 15 residues.

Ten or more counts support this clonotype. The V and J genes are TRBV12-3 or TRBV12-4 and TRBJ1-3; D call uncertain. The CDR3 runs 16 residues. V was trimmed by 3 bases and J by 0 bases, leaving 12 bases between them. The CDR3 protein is CASSFKGPHSGNTIYF. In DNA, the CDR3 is TGTGCCAGCAGTTTTAAAGGGCCTCACTCTGGAAACACCATATATTTT.

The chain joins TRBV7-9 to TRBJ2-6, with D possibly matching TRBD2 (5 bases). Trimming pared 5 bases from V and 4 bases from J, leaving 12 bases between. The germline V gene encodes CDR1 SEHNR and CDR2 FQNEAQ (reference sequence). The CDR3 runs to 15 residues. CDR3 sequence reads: CASSKSGSGANVLTF. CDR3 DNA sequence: TGTGCCAGCAGCAAGTCGGGATCCGGGGCCAACGTCCTGACTTTC.

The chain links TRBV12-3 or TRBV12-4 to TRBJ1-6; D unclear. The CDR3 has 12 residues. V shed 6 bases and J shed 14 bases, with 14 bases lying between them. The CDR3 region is CASSPGASALHF. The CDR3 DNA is TGTGCCAGCAGCCCGGGTGCCTCGGCCCTCCACTTT.

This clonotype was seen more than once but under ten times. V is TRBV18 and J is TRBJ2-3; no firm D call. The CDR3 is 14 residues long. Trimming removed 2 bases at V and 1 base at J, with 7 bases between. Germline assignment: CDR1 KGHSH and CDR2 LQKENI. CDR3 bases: TGTGCCAGCTCACCATATACTGGCACAGATACGCAGTATTTT. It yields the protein CASSPYTGTDTQYF.

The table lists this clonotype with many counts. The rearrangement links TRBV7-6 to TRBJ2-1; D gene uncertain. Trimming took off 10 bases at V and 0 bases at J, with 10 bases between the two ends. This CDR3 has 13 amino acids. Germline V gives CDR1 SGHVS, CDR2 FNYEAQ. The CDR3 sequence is CATGVSSYNEQFF. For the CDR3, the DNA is TGTGCCACTGGGGTCAGCTCCTACAATGAGCAGTTCTTC. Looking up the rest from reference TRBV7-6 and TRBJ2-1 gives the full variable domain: GAGVSQSPRYKVTKRGQDVALRCDPISGHVSLYWYRQALGQGPEFLTYFNYEAQQDKSGLPNDRFSAERPEGSISTLTIQRTEQRDSAMYRCATGVSSYNEQFFGPGTRLTVL.

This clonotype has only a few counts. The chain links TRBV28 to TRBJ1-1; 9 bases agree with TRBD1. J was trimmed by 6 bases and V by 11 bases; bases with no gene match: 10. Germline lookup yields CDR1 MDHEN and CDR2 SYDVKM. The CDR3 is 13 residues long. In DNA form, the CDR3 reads TGTGCCGGGAACGGACAGGGGACTTCTGAAGCTTTCTTT. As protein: CAGNGQGTSEAFF.

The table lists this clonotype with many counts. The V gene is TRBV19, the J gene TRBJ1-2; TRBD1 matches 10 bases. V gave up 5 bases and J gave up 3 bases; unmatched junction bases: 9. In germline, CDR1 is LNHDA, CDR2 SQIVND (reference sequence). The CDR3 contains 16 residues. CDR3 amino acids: CASSGDTGTGDYGYTF. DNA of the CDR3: TGTGCCAGTAGTGGGGATACCGGGACAGGGGACTATGGCTACACCTTC.

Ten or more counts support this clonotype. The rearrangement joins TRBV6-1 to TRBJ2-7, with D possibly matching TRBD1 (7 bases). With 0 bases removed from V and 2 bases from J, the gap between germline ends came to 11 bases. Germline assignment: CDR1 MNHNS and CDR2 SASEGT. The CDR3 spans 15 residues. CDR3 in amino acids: CASSEAGGQPYEQYF. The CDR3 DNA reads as TGTGCCAGCAGTGAAGCCGGGGGACAGCCCTACGAGCAGTACTTC.

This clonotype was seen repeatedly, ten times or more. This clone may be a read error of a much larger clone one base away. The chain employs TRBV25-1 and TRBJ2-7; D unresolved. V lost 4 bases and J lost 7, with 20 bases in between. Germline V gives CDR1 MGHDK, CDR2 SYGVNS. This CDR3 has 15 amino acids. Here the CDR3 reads CASSGFAKTLGEQYF. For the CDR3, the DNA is TGTGCCAGCAGTGGCTTTGCAAAAACGCTTGGTGAGCAGTACTTC.

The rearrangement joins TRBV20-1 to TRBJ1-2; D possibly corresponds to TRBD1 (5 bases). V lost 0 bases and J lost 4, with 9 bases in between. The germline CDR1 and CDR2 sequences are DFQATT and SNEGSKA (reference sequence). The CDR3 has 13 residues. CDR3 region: CSARDQGSYGYTF. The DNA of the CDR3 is TGCAGTGCTAGAGATCAGGGCAGCTATGGCTACACCTTC.

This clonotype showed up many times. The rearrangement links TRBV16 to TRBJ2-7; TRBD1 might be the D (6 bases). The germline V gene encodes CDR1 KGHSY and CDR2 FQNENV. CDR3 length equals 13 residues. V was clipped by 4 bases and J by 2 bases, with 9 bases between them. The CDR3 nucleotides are TGTGCCAGCAGCCGACAGGCGGCCTACGAGCAGTACTTC. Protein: CASSRQAAYEQYF.